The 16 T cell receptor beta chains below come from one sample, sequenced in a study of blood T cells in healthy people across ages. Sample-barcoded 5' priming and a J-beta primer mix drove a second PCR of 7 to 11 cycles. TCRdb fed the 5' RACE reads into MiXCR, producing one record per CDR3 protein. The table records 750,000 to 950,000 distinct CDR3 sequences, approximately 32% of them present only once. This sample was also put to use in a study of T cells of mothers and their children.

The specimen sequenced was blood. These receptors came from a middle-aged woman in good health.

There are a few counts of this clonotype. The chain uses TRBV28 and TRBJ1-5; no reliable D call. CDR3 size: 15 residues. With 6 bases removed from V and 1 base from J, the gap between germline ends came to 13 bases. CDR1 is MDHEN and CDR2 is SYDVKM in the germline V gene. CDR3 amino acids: CASRLGRISNQPQHF. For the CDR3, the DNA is TGTGCCAGCAGGTTGGGAAGGATCAGCAATCAGCCCCAGCATTTT.

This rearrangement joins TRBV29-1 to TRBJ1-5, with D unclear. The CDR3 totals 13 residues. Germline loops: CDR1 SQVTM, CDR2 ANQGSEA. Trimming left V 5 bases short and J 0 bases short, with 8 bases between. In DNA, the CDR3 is TGCAGCGTTATTGCGGATAGCAATCAGCCCCAGCATTTT. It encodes CSVIADSNQPQHF.

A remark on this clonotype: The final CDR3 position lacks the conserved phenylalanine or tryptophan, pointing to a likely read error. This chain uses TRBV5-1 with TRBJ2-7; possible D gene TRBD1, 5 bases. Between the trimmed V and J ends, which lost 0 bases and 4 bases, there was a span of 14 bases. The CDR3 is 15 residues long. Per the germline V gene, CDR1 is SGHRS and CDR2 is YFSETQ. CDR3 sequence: CASSLDGRVGYEQYL. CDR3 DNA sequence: TGCGCCAGCAGCTTGGATGGCAGGGTGGGGTACGAGCAGTACTTA.

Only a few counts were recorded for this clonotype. The CDR3 sequence: CASSQGHGGDYEQYF. In DNA, the CDR3 is TGCGCCAGCAGCCAAGGACATGGGGGAGACTACGAGCAGTACTTC. The V gene is TRBV4-1, the J gene TRBJ2-7; possibly TRBD1 or TRBD2 for D (5 bases each). CDR1 and CDR2 from the germline V gene are MGHRA and YSYEKL. This CDR3 is built from 15 residues. V dropped 1 base and J dropped 3 bases, with 13 bases sitting between them.

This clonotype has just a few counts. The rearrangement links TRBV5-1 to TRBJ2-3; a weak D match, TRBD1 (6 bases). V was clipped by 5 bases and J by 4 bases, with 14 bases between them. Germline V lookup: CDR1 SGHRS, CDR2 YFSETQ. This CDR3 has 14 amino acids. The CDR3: CASRLQGSSDTQYF. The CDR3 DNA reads TGCGCCAGCAGGTTACAGGGATCCTCAGATACGCAGTATTTT.

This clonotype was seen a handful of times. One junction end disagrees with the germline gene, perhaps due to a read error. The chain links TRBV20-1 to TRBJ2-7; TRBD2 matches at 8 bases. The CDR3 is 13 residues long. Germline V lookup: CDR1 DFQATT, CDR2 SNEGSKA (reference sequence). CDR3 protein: CSAESGGNHERYF. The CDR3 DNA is TGCAGTGCTGAAAGCGGGGGCAACCACGAGCGGTACTTC.

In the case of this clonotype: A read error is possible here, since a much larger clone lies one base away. CDR3 bases: TGTGCCAGCAGTGGAAGTCCCACGGGGCAGTACTTC. This sequence encodes CASSGSPTGQYF. The rearrangement uses TRBV12-3 or TRBV12-4 and TRBJ2-5, with D possibly matching TRBD2 (5 bases). The ends were cut back, 5 bases at V and 11 bases at J, with 15 bases in the middle. CDR3 length: 12 amino acids.

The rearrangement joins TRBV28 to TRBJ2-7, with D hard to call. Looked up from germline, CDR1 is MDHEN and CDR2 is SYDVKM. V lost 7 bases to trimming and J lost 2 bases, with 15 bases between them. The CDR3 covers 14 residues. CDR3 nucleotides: TGTGCCAGCACCCTACAGAGATCCCCCTACGAGCAGTACTTC. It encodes CASTLQRSPYEQYF.

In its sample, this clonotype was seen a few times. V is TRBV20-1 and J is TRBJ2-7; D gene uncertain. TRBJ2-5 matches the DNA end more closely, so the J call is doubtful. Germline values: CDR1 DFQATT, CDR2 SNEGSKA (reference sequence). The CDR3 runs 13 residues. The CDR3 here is CSASTRLQETQYF. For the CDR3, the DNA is TGCAGTGCTAGTACGCGGCTCCAAGAGACCCAGTACTTC.

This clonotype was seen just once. The CDR3 DNA follows: TGCAGTGCTAGGATGCAGGGAAAGGATGAAAAACTGTTTTTT. This translates into CSARMQGKDEKLFF. The chain is built from TRBV20-1 and TRBJ1-4; a possible D gene is TRBD1 (5 bases). Trimming left V 3 bases short and J 6 bases short, with 14 bases between. CDR1 is DFQATT and CDR2 is SNEGSKA in the germline V gene (reference sequence). This CDR3 spans 14 amino acids.

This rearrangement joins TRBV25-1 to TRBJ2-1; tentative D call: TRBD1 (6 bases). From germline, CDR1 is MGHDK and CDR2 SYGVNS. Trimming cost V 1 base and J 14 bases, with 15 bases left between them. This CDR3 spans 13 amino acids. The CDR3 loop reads CASSESPLPGEFF. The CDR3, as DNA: TGTGCCAGCAGTGAATCCCCCCTCCCAGGGGAGTTCTTC. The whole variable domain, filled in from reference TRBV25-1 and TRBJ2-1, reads EADIYQTPRYLVIGTGKKITLECSQTMGHDKMYWYQQDPGMELHLIHYSYGVNSTEKGDLSSESTVSRIRTEHFPLTLESARPSHTSQYLCASSESPLPGEFFGPGTRLTVL.

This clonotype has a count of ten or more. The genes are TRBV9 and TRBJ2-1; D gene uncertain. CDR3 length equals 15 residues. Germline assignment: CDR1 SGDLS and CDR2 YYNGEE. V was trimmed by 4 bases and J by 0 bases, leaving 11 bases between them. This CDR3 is CASSSTAISYNEQFF. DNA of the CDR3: TGTGCCAGCAGCTCCACAGCGATCTCCTACAATGAGCAGTTCTTC. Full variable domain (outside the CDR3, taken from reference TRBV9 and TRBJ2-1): DSGVTQTPKHLITATGQRVTLRCSPRSGDLSVYWYQQSLDQGLQFLIQYYNGEERAKGNILERFSAQQFPDLHSELNLSSLELGDSALYFCASSSTAISYNEQFFGPGTRLTVL.

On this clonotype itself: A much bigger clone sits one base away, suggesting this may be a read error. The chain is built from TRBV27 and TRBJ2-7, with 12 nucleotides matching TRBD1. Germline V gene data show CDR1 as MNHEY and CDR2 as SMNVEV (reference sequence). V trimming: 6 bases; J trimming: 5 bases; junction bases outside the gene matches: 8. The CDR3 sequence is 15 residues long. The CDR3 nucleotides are TGTGCCAGCAGGTCACCGGGACAGGGGGCCCACGAGCAGTACTTC. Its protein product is CASRSPGQGAHEQYF.

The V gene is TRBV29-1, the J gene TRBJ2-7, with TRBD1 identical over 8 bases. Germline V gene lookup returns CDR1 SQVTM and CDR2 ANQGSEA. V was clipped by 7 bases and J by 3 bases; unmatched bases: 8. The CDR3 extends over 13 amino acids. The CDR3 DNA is TGCAGCGCCTATGGGGGGACAGGCTACGAGCAGTACTTC. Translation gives CSAYGGTGYEQYF.

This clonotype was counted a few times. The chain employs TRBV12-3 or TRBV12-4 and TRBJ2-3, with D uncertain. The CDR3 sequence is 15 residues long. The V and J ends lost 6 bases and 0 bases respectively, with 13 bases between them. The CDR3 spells CASRHMTASTDTQYF. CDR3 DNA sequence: TGTGCCAGCAGACACATGACGGCTAGCACAGATACGCAGTATTTT.

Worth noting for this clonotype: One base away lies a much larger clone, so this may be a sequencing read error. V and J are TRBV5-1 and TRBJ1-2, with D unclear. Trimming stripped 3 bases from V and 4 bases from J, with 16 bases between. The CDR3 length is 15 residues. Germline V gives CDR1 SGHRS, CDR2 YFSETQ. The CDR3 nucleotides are TGCGCCAGCAGCTCCTCGTCGGACGGCACCTATGGCTACACCTTC. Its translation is CASSSSSDGTYGYTF.